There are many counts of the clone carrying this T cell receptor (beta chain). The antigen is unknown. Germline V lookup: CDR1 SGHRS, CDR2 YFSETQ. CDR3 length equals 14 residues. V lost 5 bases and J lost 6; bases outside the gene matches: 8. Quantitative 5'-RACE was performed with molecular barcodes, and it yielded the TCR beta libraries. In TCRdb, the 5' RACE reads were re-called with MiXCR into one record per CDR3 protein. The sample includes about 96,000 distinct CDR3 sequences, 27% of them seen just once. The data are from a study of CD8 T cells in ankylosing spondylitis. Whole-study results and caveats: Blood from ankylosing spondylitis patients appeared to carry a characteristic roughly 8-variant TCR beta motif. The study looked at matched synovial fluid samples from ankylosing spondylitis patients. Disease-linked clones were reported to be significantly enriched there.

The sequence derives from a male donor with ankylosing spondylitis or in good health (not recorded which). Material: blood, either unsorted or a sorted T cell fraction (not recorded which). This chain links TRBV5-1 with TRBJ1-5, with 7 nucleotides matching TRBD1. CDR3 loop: CASSQGGGGQPQHF. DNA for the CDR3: TGCGCCAGCAGTCAAGGGGGCGGAGGTCAGCCCCAGCATTTT.